This is a list of T cell receptor beta chains from one sample in a study of T cells in Graves' hyperthyroidism and ophthalmopathy. TCRdb fed the multiplex PCR reads into MiXCR, producing one record per CDR3 protein. The profile shows 600,000 or so distinct CDR3 sequences, 46% of them singletons. Sequences were obtained from peripheral blood or thyroid tissue (not recorded which). Receptors originate from a woman aged 18-29 years with Graves' hyperthyroidism. CDR3s include the opening cysteine and the closing phenylalanine or tryptophan. A D gene is named only where the DNA matches it firmly. Clone sizes are given selectively: once, few, many, or a class where the clone is expanded.

few | TRBJ1-1 | TRBV6-6 | TRBD1 | TGTGCCAGCAGTATACAGGGGGATGAAGCTTTCTTT | CASSIQGDEAFF
NA | TRBJ1-1 | TRBV25-1 | NA | TGTGCCAGCAGTCAGAGGACAGCCCATTACACTGAAGCCCTCTTT | CASSQRTAHYTEALF
many | TRBJ1-6 | TRBV15 | TRBD1 | TGTGCCACCAGCAGGGGACCAGGGGGTCTTTCACCCCTCCACTTT | CATSRGPGGLSPLHF
NA | TRBJ2-2 | TRBV10-3 | TRBD2 | TGTGCCATCAGTCCTAGACTAGCGGGAGGGCCTTACACCGGGGAGCTGTTTTTT | CAISPRLAGGPYTGELFF
NA | TRBJ2-5 | TRBV5-1 | NA | TGCGCCAGCAGCCAAGGGGGGGGAGTTGAGGCCCAGTACTTC | CASSQGGGVEAQYF
few | TRBJ1-1 | TRBV20-1 | TRBD1 | TGCAGTGCTAGAGACCTGGGGACAGGGAGGGTCACTGAAGCTTTCTTT | CSARDLGTGRVTEAFF
NA | TRBJ1-1 | TRBV14 | NA | TGTGCCAGCAGCCTAGGGACCCACGACACTGAAGCTTTCTTT | CASSLGTHDTEAFF
once | TRBJ1-2 | TRBV2 | NA | TGTGCCAGCAGTGAACTTGGCAGGGACGGGAACTATGGCTACACCTTC | CASSELGRDGNYGYTF
NA | TRBJ1-2 | TRBV7-2 | NA | TGTGCCAGCAGCTTTCCCCCGCCTCGAAAGTATGGCTACACCTTC | CASSFPPPRKYGYTF
NA | TRBJ2-5 | TRBV29-1 | NA | TGCAGCGTTGTGGGGGTGGAGACCCAGTACTTC | CSVVGVETQYF
NA | TRBJ1-5 | TRBV7-2 | NA | TGTGCCAGCAGCTTGAGAGCAGGGGAACAGCCCCAGCATTTT | CASSLRAGEQPQHF
NA | TRBJ1-1 | TRBV29-1 | NA | TGCAGCGTTGATCGTCCCGAGAACACTGAAGCTTTCTTT | CSVDRPENTEAFF
once | TRBJ1-3 | TRBV25-1 | NA | TGTGCCAGCGTTGATAAGACAGGCTCTGGAAACACCATATATTTT | CASVDKTGSGNTIYF
NA | TRBJ2-5 | TRBV15 | NA | TGTGCCACCAGCAGAGGGGGCTTCCAAGAGACCCAGTACTTC | CATSRGGFQETQYF
few | TRBJ1-1 | TRBV20-1 | NA | TGCAGTGCTAGAGCCGACAGGTCCACTGAAGCTTTCTTT | CSARADRSTEAFF
NA | TRBJ2-5 | TRBV10-1 | TRBD1 | TGTGCCACCGCGACAGGGATCGAAGAGACCCAGTACTTC | CATATGIEETQYF
NA | TRBJ1-5 | TRBV2 | TRBD1 | TGTGCCAGCAGTGAACTAGGGGGCGGCAGGCAGCCCCAGCATTTT | CASSELGGGRQPQHF
few | TRBJ1-2 | TRBV7-3 | NA | TGTGCCAGCAGCCAAGATCACACCCGACGGGGCTACACCTTC | CASSQDHTRRGYTF
few | TRBJ2-5 | TRBV10-3 | TRBD1 | TGTGCCAGCAGCAATCCTTCCGGGACAGAAAGCCAAGAGACCCAGTACTTC | CASSNPSGTESQETQYF
NA | TRBJ1-1 | TRBV2 | NA | TGTGCTAGCGAGGGGACATCTCGATGGACTGAAGCTTTCTTT | CASEGTSRWTEAFF
many | TRBJ1-2 | TRBV10-3 | TRBD1 | TGTGCCTCGCAGGGGCTGACAGGGGGATCTCATGGCTACACCTTC | CASQGLTGGSHGYTF
few | TRBJ2-7 | TRBV7-8 | NA | TGTGCCAGCAGCCAAGATACCCCAGGGAGCTCCTACGAGCAGTACTTC | CASSQDTPGSSYEQYF
once | TRBJ1-1 | TRBV10-3 | NA | TGTGCCAGCCGACCGGGCAGAACGAACACTGAAGCTTTCTTT | CASRPGRTNTEAFF
NA | TRBJ2-2 | TRBV14 | TRBD2 | TGTGCCAGCAGCCAACGGGTAGCGGGAGATCACGGGGAGCTGTTTTTT | CASSQRVAGDHGELFF
few | TRBJ1-1 | TRBV20-1 | NA | TGCAGTGCTCTACAGGGTTACACTGAAGCTTTCTTT | CSALQGYTEAFF
few | TRBJ1-1 | TRBV19 | NA | TGTGCCAGTAGTATCGTCCCCGCGGCCACTGAAGCTTTCTTT | CASSIVPAATEAFF
many | TRBJ2-7 | TRBV2 | TRBD1 | TGTGCCAGCAGCGGGGACAGTGAAGCCTACGAGCAGTACTTC | CASSGDSEAYEQYF
many | TRBJ1-5 | TRBV5-1 | NA | TGTGCCAGCAGTTTGGAGGGGCAGCCCCAGCATTTT | CASSLEGQPQHF
many | TRBJ1-2 | TRBV2 | NA | TGTGCCAGCAGTTCCGCAGGCGTTCAACATGGCTACACCTTC | CASSSAGVQHGYTF
NA | TRBJ1-2 | TRBV2 | NA | TGTGCCAGCAGGGACGCCGGACCCTTCGGGGACTATGGCTACACCTTC | CASRDAGPFGDYGYTF
once | TRBJ2-7 | TRBV7-3 | TRBD2 | TGTGCCAGCAGTTCCACTAGCGGGAGGGACTACGAGCAGTACTTC | CASSSTSGRDYEQYF
NA | TRBJ2-7 | TRBV2 | NA | TGTGCCAGCAGTGATGAGGCGGGCCAAGGGAACGAGCAGTACTTC | CASSDEAGQGNEQYF
NA | TRBJ1-2 | TRBV19 | NA | TGTGCCAGTAGTATCCCAGGGACCAACTATGGCTACACCTTC | CASSIPGTNYGYTF
NA | TRBJ2-3 | TRBV7-3 | TRBD1 | TGTGCCAGCAGAGACAGGGAAGATACGCAGTATTTT | CASRDREDTQYF
NA | TRBJ2-2 | TRBV24-1 | NA | TGTGCCACCAGTGACCCTAACACGGGGGAGCTGGTTTTT | CATSDPNTGELVF
few | TRBJ2-5 | TRBV7-9 | NA | TGCGCCAGCAGCCCTCGGCGGGGCCAAGAGACCCAGTACTTC | CASSPRRGQETQYF
NA | TRBJ2-7 | TRBV7-6 | TRBD2 | TGTGCCAGCAGCCGAAGCGGGAGGGCCTTTGGCGAGCAGTACTTC | CASSRSGRAFGEQYF
NA | TRBJ1-1 | TRBV2 | NA | TGTGCCAGCAGCCCAGACATTGCGAGCACTGAAGCTTTCTTT | CASSPDIASTEAFF
few | TRBJ1-2 | TRBV25-1 | NA | TGTGCCAGCAGTTACTCTCAGGGTGACGACTATGGCTACACCTTC | CASSYSQGDDYGYTF
NA | TRBJ2-7 | TRBV2 | TRBD2 | TGTGCCAGCAGCCGACTCCGCGGGAGGGCCCCATACGAGCAGTACTTC | CASSRLRGRAPYEQYF
many | TRBJ2-7 | TRBV7-8 | NA | TGTGCCAGCAGCTTAGGTGCGAAGGACCATTCCTTC | CASSLGAKDHSF
few | TRBJ2-5 | TRBV9 | NA | TGTGCCAGCAGCGCGGGGGCCGGTCAAGAGACCCAGTACTTC | CASSAGAGQETQYF
NA | TRBJ1-2 | TRBV25-1 | NA | TGTGCCAGCAGTGAATTGGGCGGGGGGGGTGGCTACACCTTC | CASSELGGGGGYTF
NA | TRBJ2-2 | TRBV9 | TRBD2 | TGTGCCAGCAGCGTTTGGACTAGCGGGAGTAGCGGGGAGCTGTTTTTT | CASSVWTSGSSGELFF
many | TRBJ2-7 | TRBV7-9 | TRBD1 | TGTGCCAGCAGCTTAGGGACAGGCGGTCTTCACGAGCAGTACTTC | CASSLGTGGLHEQYF
NA | TRBJ1-1 | TRBV10-3 | TRBD1 | TGTGCCATCAGTGACCCGAACAGGGGGAACACGGACGTCGAAGCTTTCTTT | CAISDPNRGNTDVEAFF
NA | TRBJ2-7 | TRBV10-3 | NA | TGTGCCATCAGTGAGTCCGGCAGGATCTACGAGCAGTACTTC | CAISESGRIYEQYF
few | TRBJ2-7 | TRBV7-9 | NA | TGTGCCAGCAGCCGTACAGGTTACTCCTACGAGCAGTACTTC | CASSRTGYSYEQYF
few | TRBJ2-3 | TRBV29-1 | NA | TGCAGCGTTGAAGGCGGGCTAAACGCTAGCACAGATACGCAGTATTTT | CSVEGGLNASTDTQYF
few | TRBJ1-1 | TRBV7-2 | TRBD1 | TGTGCCAGCAGTACAGGGGTCATGAACACTGAAGCTTTCTTT | CASSTGVMNTEAFF
few | TRBJ1-1 | TRBV5-1 | NA | TGCGCCAGCAGCTTCGGTTTCCTGAACACTGAAGCTTTCTTT | CASSFGFLNTEAFF
many | TRBJ2-5 | TRBV10-2 | TRBD2 | TGCGCCAGCAGTGAAGGGCCGGCTAGCGGGACGGAGACCCAGTACTTC | CASSEGPASGTETQYF
NA | TRBJ1-2 | TRBV5-4 | TRBD1 | TGTGCCAGCAGCTTGGGGACAGGGCGTCCGGGCTACACCTTC | CASSLGTGRPGYTF
NA | TRBJ2-2 | TRBV5-1 | NA | TGCGCCAGCAGCACAGAATTCGGGGAGCTGTTTTTT | CASSTEFGELFF
many | TRBJ2-7 | TRBV7-9 | NA | TGTGCCAGCAGTCCTCCTTGGGGGGACGAGCAGTACTTC | CASSPPWGDEQYF
NA | TRBJ1-4 | TRBV7-9 | NA | TGTGCCAGCAGCAGACAGGCTTTTAATGAAAAACTGTTTTTT | CASSRQAFNEKLFF
NA | TRBJ2-6 | TRBV15 | NA | TGTGCCACCAATGCAGGGATCTCTGGGGCCAACGTCCTGACTTTC | CATNAGISGANVLTF